This TCR beta chain came from a study of vaccination and CD4 T cells after COVID-19. The treatment: roughly 10-day PBMC culture with coronavirus spike peptide pools or control peptides (ViraFEST assay). Turning to this clonotype: Its matching antigen is unknown.

Sequenced with the Oncomine TCR Beta short-read assay was DNA taken from cultured CD4+ T cells. Via MiXCR, TCRdb re-called the PCR reads, giving one row per CDR3 protein. The sample has around 12,000 distinct CDR3 sequences, approximately 40% seen once; the top ten hold 9.5% to 13%. The V gene end was trimmed by 2 bases and the J gene end by 8 bases; junction bases not matched to a gene: 24. The CDR3 is 19 amino acids. Germline loops: CDR1 SGHNT, CDR2 YYREEE (reference sequence). The material sequenced was CD4+ T cells from blood, cultured in vitro, taken after SARS-CoV-2 vaccination. This TCR derives from a human donor who had recovered from COVID-19. The chain uses TRBV5-4 and TRBJ1-2; 7 nucleotides align to TRBD1. The CDR3 DNA is TGTGCCAGCAGCTTCGGGGGATGGACAGGTGGATTCTCCCTTTGGGGCTACACCTTC. It translates to CASSFGGWTGGFSLWGYTF.